What follows are 11 T cell receptor beta chains derived from one specimen sequenced in a study of PD-L1 blockade in urothelial cancer. Method: immunoSEQ multiplex PCR; TCRdb's copy keeps in-frame clones and lacks some. The table includes about 24,000 clones, around nine tenths detected once. Sample: PBMCs, taken around atezolizumab (anti-PD-L1) treatment. These receptors were collected from a man aged 45 to 65 with urothelial cancer.

The chain links TRBV7-2 to TRBJ1-2, with D tentatively TRBD1 (5 bases). Trimming removed 5 bases from V and 0 bases from J, with 13 bases in between. Germline-derived CDR1 and CDR2 are SGHTA and FQGNSA. This CDR3 is built from 15 residues. The DNA for the CDR3 is TGTGCCAGCAGCCCGAAGGGGTGGGCTAACTATGGCTACACCTTC. It translates to CASSPKGWANYGYTF.

This clone occurred once. The rearrangement uses TRBV9 and TRBJ2-3; possible D gene TRBD1, 6 bases. Per germline, CDR1 SGDLS and CDR2 YYNGEE. V was trimmed by 0 bases and J by 0 bases, leaving 8 bases between them. The CDR3 runs 15 residues. CDR3 residues: CASSVVGASTDTQYF. For the CDR3, the DNA is TGTGCCAGCAGCGTAGTGGGGGCTAGCACAGATACGCAGTATTTT.

This rearrangement joins TRBV9 to TRBJ2-2; 10 nucleotides match TRBD1. The CDR3 has 17 residues. Germline V CDR1 and CDR2: SGDLS, YYNGEE. Losses at the gene ends were 0 bases for V and 0 bases for J; bases not matched to a gene: 2. CDR3 DNA sequence: TGTGCCAGCAGCGTAGGGGGGACAGGGGCGAACACCGGGGAGCTGTTTTTT. It yields the protein CASSVGGTGANTGELFF.

The chain is built from TRBV27 and TRBJ2-7; 8 nucleotides agree with TRBD1. The CDR3 is made up of 16 amino acids. The junction had 11 bases not matched to a gene; V was cut back by 5 bases and J by 2 bases. Germline CDR1 MNHEY, CDR2 SMNVEV (reference sequence). CDR3 DNA sequence: TGTGCCAGCAGTCTAAATGGACAGGGCCTTCCCTACGAGCAGTACTTC. Translation: CASSLNGQGLPYEQYF.

This clone was detected only once. The gene calls are TRBV27 and TRBJ1-4; 7 bases map to TRBD1. This CDR3 region has 17 residues. V was pared by 6 bases and J by 1 base, with 11 bases of the junction left unmatched. Germline V gives CDR1 MNHEY, CDR2 SMNVEV (reference sequence). The CDR3 coding sequence is TGTGCCAGCAGACCTCCCCGACAGGGTGGAACTAATGAAAAACTGTTTTTT. Translation: CASRPPRQGGTNEKLFF.

V gene TRBV6-6 combines with J gene TRBJ2-7; 7 positions agree with TRBD1. The germline gives CDR1 MNHNY, CDR2 SVGAGI (reference sequence). The CDR3 has 14 amino acids. V shed 8 bases and J 3 bases; nucleotides not matched to a gene: 10. DNA of the CDR3: TGTGCCAGCGGCGACAGGGAGCCCTTCTACGAGCAGTACTTC. It yields the protein CASGDREPFYEQYF.

This chain uses TRBV2 with TRBJ2-7; 11 nucleotides match TRBD1. CDR1 SNHLY and CDR2 FYNNEI come from the germline V gene. The CDR3 runs to 17 residues. V lost 3 bases and J lost 5; bases outside the gene matches: 12. The CDR3 is CASSDSLAGTGGNEQYF. CDR3 coding DNA: TGTGCCAGCAGTGACTCGCTGGCCGGGACAGGGGGAAACGAGCAGTACTTC.

The CDR3 is CASSLGLGQGHSPLHF. DNA for the CDR3: TGTGCCAGCAGCTTAGGATTGGGACAGGGCCATTCACCCCTCCACTTT. The chain recombines TRBV13 with TRBJ1-6, with 9 positions matching TRBD1. V lost 0 bases, J lost 8 bases, and 5 bases stayed unmatched. The CDR3 contains 16 residues. The germline gives CDR1 PRHDT, CDR2 FYEKMQ (reference sequence).

The rearrangement links TRBV28 to TRBJ2-3; 10 bases match TRBD2. The CDR3 is 14 amino acids. The germline V gene has CDR1 MDHEN and CDR2 SYDVKM. Trimming removed 8 bases from V and 7 bases from J; junction bases left unmatched: 9. CDR3 sequence (DNA): TGTGCCAGCCTCTTAGCGGGAGGAGGGAATACGCAGTATTTT. The encoded protein is CASLLAGGGNTQYF.

V and J are TRBV28 and TRBJ2-5; 7 nucleotides line up with TRBD2. This CDR3 is 15 amino acids long. V gave up 5 bases and J gave up 3 bases; unmatched junction bases: 9. The V gene's germline CDR1 is MDHEN and CDR2 SYDVKM. The CDR3 here is CASSPPRSGKETQYF. CDR3 DNA sequence: TGTGCCAGCAGTCCCCCTCGGAGCGGGAAAGAGACCCAGTACTTC.

This chain connects TRBV27 to TRBJ2-2; TRBD2 matches 9 bases. The V and J ends lost 2 bases and 5 bases, in that order; junction bases with no gene match: 3. The CDR3 is 15 amino acids. CDR1 and CDR2 from the germline V gene are MNHEY and SMNVEV (reference sequence). DNA for the CDR3: TGTGCCAGCAGTTTAGCGGGGGGGTTAACCGGGGAGCTGTTTTTT. Its protein product is CASSLAGGLTGELFF.